A single sample gave rise to the 12 T cell receptor beta chains below, sequenced in a study of T cells in Graves' hyperthyroidism and ophthalmopathy. The TCR beta CDR3 regions underwent amplification using RNA transcripts as the source. TCR CDR3 regions were first amplified by RT-PCR with HTBI primers. One entry per CDR3 protein results from TCRdb running MiXCR on the multiplex PCR reads. This sample has more than 450,000 distinct CDR3 sequences; approximately 20% occur once, and the top ten carry around 50%. Sequenced input: blood. The receptors here all came from a middle-aged man with Graves' ophthalmopathy.

This rearrangement joins TRBV19 to TRBJ1-1, with D uncertain. The CDR3 is 12 residues long. The germline V and J ends were trimmed by 6 bases and 4 bases, with 9 bases remaining between them. CDR1 is LNHDA, CDR2 SQIVND, per germline (reference sequence). This CDR3 is CASSHSGTEAFF. CDR3 DNA sequence: TGTGCCAGTAGCCACAGTGGCACTGAAGCTTTCTTT.

The table lists this clonotype with many counts. The rearrangement joins TRBV2 to TRBJ1-1; 8 nucleotides line up with TRBD1. The length of the CDR3 is 12 residues. CDR1 and CDR2 (germline): SNHLY, FYNNEI. The V gene end was trimmed by 5 bases and the J gene end by 10 bases; junction bases not matched to a gene: 6. CDR3 in DNA: TGTGCCAGCAGTCCTGACAGGGGTCTAGCTTTCTTT. Protein sequence: CASSPDRGLAFF.

This clonotype was found many times. The chain has TRBV6-1 and TRBJ2-7, with TRBD2 matching over 9 bases. Germline values: CDR1 MNHNS, CDR2 SASEGT. V shed 6 bases and J 3 bases; nucleotides not matched to a gene: 9. The CDR3 runs 15 residues. CDR3: CASSLRREGDYEQYF. CDR3 DNA sequence: TGTGCCAGCAGCCTAAGGCGGGAGGGTGACTACGAGCAGTACTTC.

The chain is built from TRBV6-1 and TRBJ1-5, with D unclear. The CDR3 loop spans 15 amino acids. Germline V CDR1 and CDR2: MNHNS, SASEGT. The V and J ends lost 5 bases and 7 bases respectively, with 18 bases between them. In DNA form, the CDR3 reads TGTGCCAGCAGTCCCGTGGCACAGTTCGAGCAGCCCCAGCATTTT. Its translation: CASSPVAQFEQPQHF.

The genes are TRBV29-1 and TRBJ1-1; 9 bases are shared with TRBD1. Germline CDR1 reads SQVTM; CDR2 reads ANQGSEA. J lost 4 bases, V lost 6 bases, and 9 bases had no gene match. This CDR3 comprises 14 residues. The DNA for the CDR3 is TGCAGCGTCGGGCCTGGACAGGGGATCACTGAAGCTTTCTTT. This codes for CSVGPGQGITEAFF.

This clonotype was recorded at least ten times. The genes are TRBV28 and TRBJ2-5, with D maybe TRBD2 (6 bases). The germline V and J ends were trimmed by 3 bases and 2 bases, with 16 bases remaining between them. CDR1 MDHEN and CDR2 SYDVKM come from the germline V gene. This CDR3 spans 16 amino acids. CDR3 DNA sequence: TGTGCCAGCAGTTTGATCGGGAGAAGCTATCAAGAGACCCAGTACTTC. Translated, it gives CASSLIGRSYQETQYF. Variable domain in full (rest from reference TRBV28 and TRBJ2-5): DVKVTQSSRYLVKRTGEKVFLECVQDMDHENMFWYRQDPGLGLRLIYFSYDVKMKEKGDIPEGYSVSREKKERFSLILESASTNQTSMYLCASSLIGRSYQETQYFGPGTRLLVL.

The CDR3: CSATGLAGVRSYNEQFF. For the CDR3, the DNA is TGCAGTGCTACGGGACTAGCGGGAGTAAGGTCCTACAATGAGCAGTTCTTC. The chain has TRBV20-1 and TRBJ2-1; 14 nucleotides align to TRBD2. Trimming cost V 4 bases and J 1 base; bases outside gene matches: 6. Germline V lookup: CDR1 DFQATT, CDR2 SNEGSKA (reference sequence). This CDR3 region has 17 residues.

This clonotype was detected many times. V usage is TRBV6-1 and J usage is TRBJ2-3; unclear D gene. Germline CDR1 and CDR2: MNHNS and SASEGT. Trimming shortened V by 8 bases and J by 2 bases, and 8 bases separated the two germline ends. This CDR3 is built from 12 residues. In nucleotides, the CDR3 is TGTGCCAGCTCGTTCTTCACAGATACGCAGTATTTT. It codes for CASSFFTDTQYF.

This clonotype was observed a few times. V usage is TRBV9 and J usage is TRBJ1-4; 7 bases line up with TRBD1. V was clipped by 3 bases and J by 10 bases; unmatched bases: 12. Per germline, CDR1 SGDLS and CDR2 YYNGEE. This CDR3 is 15 amino acids long. The CDR3, as DNA: TGTGCCAGCAGCGACCGACAGGGAGGGTTGGGAAAACTGTTTTTT. Amino acid sequence: CASSDRQGGLGKLFF.

This clonotype was picked up a small number of times. The chain has TRBV4-2 and TRBJ2-3, with 13 bases lining up with TRBD2. Trimming cost V 1 base and J 3 bases; bases outside gene matches: 7. This CDR3 contains 18 residues. Germline CDR1 LGHNA, CDR2 YNFKEQ. The CDR3 sequence: CASSQGRPTSGGTDTQYF. CDR3 bases: TGTGCCAGCAGCCAAGGACGACCGACTAGCGGGGGGACAGATACGCAGTATTTT.

This clonotype was seen only a few times. This chain uses TRBV7-9 with TRBJ2-7; D is ambiguous. Trimming shortened V by 3 bases and J by 0 bases, and 9 bases separated the two germline ends. Germline-derived CDR1 and CDR2 are SEHNR and FQNEAQ (reference sequence). The CDR3 runs 14 residues. The CDR3 spells CASSFARDSYEQYF. The CDR3 DNA is TGTGCCAGCAGCTTCGCCAGAGACTCCTACGAGCAGTACTTC. Full variable domain (rest looked up from reference TRBV7-9 and TRBJ2-7): DTGVSQNPRHKITKRGQNVTFRCDPISEHNRLYWYRQTLGQGPEFLTYFQNEAQLEKSRLLSDRFSAERPKGSFSTLEIQRTEQGDSAMYLCASSFARDSYEQYFGPGTRLTVT.

This clonotype was counted only a few times. This chain joins TRBV6-1 and TRBJ2-3; no firm D call. Germline V gene data show CDR1 as MNHNS and CDR2 as SASEGT. V was shortened by 5 bases and J by 4 bases, with 4 bases between the two germline ends. This CDR3 is 11 amino acids long. CDR3 DNA: TGTGCCAGCAGTATGGCAGATACGCAGTATTTT. Its protein is CASSMADTQYF.